These 30 T cell receptor beta chains were sequenced from one sample in a study of CD8 T cells in ankylosing spondylitis. Notes on the study in general: One TCR beta motif, made up of several highly homologous variants, appeared characteristic of ankylosing spondylitis blood.

For these TCRs, the target antigens are not known. TCRdb independently ran MiXCR on the 5' RACE reads; one entry per CDR3 protein. The data show around 770,000 distinct CDR3 sequences, 10% to 15% seen once. Sequenced sample: blood, either unsorted or a sorted T cell fraction (not recorded which). These receptors all come from a male donor with ankylosing spondylitis.

This rearrangement joins TRBV27 to TRBJ1-5; a possible D gene is TRBD1 (6 bases). CDR1 MNHEY and CDR2 SMNVEV come from the germline V gene (reference sequence). Trimming left V 10 bases short and J 9 bases short, with 19 bases between. The CDR3 runs 13 residues. The chain's CDR3 is CATVDRLGGPQHF. CDR3 coding DNA: TGTGCCACCGTCGACAGGTTAGGAGGGCCCCAGCATTTT.

This clonotype was detected only a few times. The V gene is TRBV29-1, the J gene TRBJ2-5, with 7 positions matching TRBD1. The CDR3 runs to 14 residues. Per the germline V gene, CDR1 is SQVTM and CDR2 is ANQGSEA. V gave up 7 bases and J gave up 1 base; unmatched junction bases: 9. The CDR3 is CSALPGQFQETQYF. DNA for the CDR3: TGCAGCGCGCTACCGGGACAGTTCCAAGAGACCCAGTACTTC.

This rearrangement joins TRBV7-2 to TRBJ1-2; TRBD1 agrees at 11 bases. CDR3 size: 16 residues. V shed 7 bases, J shed 2 bases, and the junction held 9 bases outside the gene matches. In germline, CDR1 is SGHTA, CDR2 FQGNSA. The CDR3 nucleotides read TGTGCCAGCAACCTCTTTGGACAGGGGGCAAACTATGGCTACACCTTC. This translates into CASNLFGQGANYGYTF.

The rearrangement uses TRBV7-2 and TRBJ1-5, with no clear D. The germline V gene encodes CDR1 SGHTA and CDR2 FQGNSA. Trimming pared 3 bases from V and 2 bases from J, leaving 8 bases between. CDR3 size: 14 residues. CDR3 region: CASSLEVRNQPQHF. The CDR3 DNA is TGTGCCAGCAGCTTGGAGGTTCGCAATCAGCCCCAGCATTTT.

The chain recombines TRBV20-1 with TRBJ1-2; TRBD1 matches 8 bases. The CDR3 contains 14 residues. From germline, CDR1 is DFQATT and CDR2 SNEGSKA (reference sequence). V was clipped by 2 bases and J by 4 bases; unmatched bases: 6. The CDR3: CSARPGTGIYGYTF. DNA for the CDR3: TGCAGTGCTAGACCCGGGACAGGAATCTATGGCTACACCTTC.

V gene TRBV2 combines with J gene TRBJ2-7; D is uncertain. Germline CDR1 is SNHLY and CDR2 is FYNNEI. V shed 4 bases and J shed 2 bases, with 12 bases lying between them. This CDR3 has 14 amino acids. CDR3 sequence: CASSGVKGTYEQYF. The CDR3 bases are TGTGCCAGCAGTGGGGTAAAAGGGACCTACGAGCAGTACTTC.

The chain carries TRBV7-8 and TRBJ2-1; D not resolved. V gave up 5 bases and J gave up 9 bases, with 11 bases separating them. The germline V gene has CDR1 SGHVS and CDR2 FQNEAQ. CDR3 length: 12 residues. CDR3 loop: CASSLTRAEQFF. In nucleotides, the CDR3 is TGTGCCAGCAGCCTGACAAGGGCTGAGCAGTTCTTC.

This clonotype was detected only a few times. The chain is built from TRBV7-8 and TRBJ1-5; 10 nucleotides match TRBD1. V was clipped by 7 bases and J by 5 bases; unmatched bases: 8. CDR3 length equals 15 residues. From germline, CDR1 is SGHVS and CDR2 FQNEAQ. Written as DNA, the CDR3 is TGTGCCAGCACCTCCGGGGACAGGGGTTATCAGCCCCAGCATTTT. Translated, it gives CASTSGDRGYQPQHF.

Ten or more counts support this clonotype. The chain combines TRBV10-3 with TRBJ1-1; no definite D call. CDR3 length: 12 amino acids. V lost 5 bases to trimming and J lost 6 bases, with 10 bases between them. Germline V gene data show CDR1 as ENHRY and CDR2 as SYGVKD. CDR3 sequence (DNA): TGTGCCATCAGTCAGCTAAGGGCTGAAGCTTTCTTT. As protein: CAISQLRAEAFF.

V usage is TRBV20-1 and J usage is TRBJ2-7; TRBD1 matches 9 bases. The CDR3 extends over 13 amino acids. The junction had 4 bases not matched to a gene; V was cut back by 6 bases and J by 1 base. The germline CDR1 and CDR2 sequences are DFQATT and SNEGSKA (reference sequence). CDR3 DNA sequence: TGCAGTGCCCGACAGGGGGTGTCCTACGAGCAGTACTTC. Translation: CSARQGVSYEQYF.

This sequence joins TRBV24-1 and TRBJ1-5; D is undetermined. Germline lookup yields CDR1 KGHDR and CDR2 SFDVKD. The CDR3 runs 12 residues. Trimming stripped 7 bases from V and 7 bases from J, with 10 bases between. CDR3 nucleotides: TGTGCCACCAGCGGGGTGGGGCAGCCCCAGCATTTT. This gives the protein CATSGVGQPQHF.

This clonotype has more than one count but fewer than ten. The rearrangement uses TRBV4-3 and TRBJ1-3, with a weak D call TRBD1 (6 bases). Germline-derived CDR1 and CDR2 are LGHNA and YSLEER. There are 13 residues in the CDR3. V lost 8 bases and J lost 3, with 11 bases in between. CDR3: CASATGLGNTIYF. The CDR3 nucleotides are TGCGCCAGCGCGACAGGACTTGGAAACACCATATATTTT.

This clonotype showed up just a few times. The V gene is TRBV29-1, the J gene TRBJ2-3, with no clear D. Between the trimmed V and J ends, which lost 5 bases and 5 bases, there was a span of 11 bases. Germline lookup yields CDR1 SQVTM and CDR2 ANQGSEA. The CDR3 loop spans 12 amino acids. CDR3 amino acids: CSVRLPGDTQYF. CDR3 DNA: TGCAGCGTTCGGTTGCCGGGAGATACGCAGTATTTT.

This clonotype was observed a handful of times. The V gene is TRBV20-1, the J gene TRBJ1-1, with no clear D. Trimming removed 8 bases from V and 4 bases from J, with 17 bases in between. CDR1 and CDR2 (germline): DFQATT, SNEGSKA (reference sequence). The length of the CDR3 is 13 residues. CDR3 in amino acids: CSPMIGGGTEAFF. The CDR3 DNA is TGCAGTCCAATGATCGGAGGAGGCACTGAAGCTTTCTTT.

This clonotype has a count of ten or more. J is TRBJ2-3 and V is TRBV24-1, with 7 bases fitting TRBD2. Trimming cost V 3 bases and J 2 bases; bases outside gene matches: 7. The CDR3 runs 16 residues. The germline gives CDR1 KGHDR, CDR2 SFDVKD. CDR3 in DNA: TGTGCCACCAGTGATCCGCGGGCGGGAGACACAGATACGCAGTATTTT. It yields the protein CATSDPRAGDTDTQYF.

The chain combines TRBV4-3 with TRBJ1-2; D gene uncertain. The ends were cut back, 0 bases at V and 4 bases at J, with 12 bases in the middle. Looked up from germline, CDR1 is LGHNA and CDR2 is YSLEER. The length of the CDR3 is 15 residues. The CDR3 reads CASSQDWKQSYGYTF. The CDR3 nucleotides read TGCGCCAGCAGCCAAGACTGGAAACAGTCCTATGGCTACACCTTC.

This clonotype was counted between two and nine times. V and J are TRBV7-9 and TRBJ2-1, with a weak D call TRBD1 (6 bases). Germline CDR1 is SEHNR and CDR2 is FQNEAQ (reference sequence). The germline V and J ends were trimmed by 4 bases and 12 bases, with 10 bases remaining between them. The CDR3 consists of 11 residues. CDR3 sequence (DNA): TGTGCCAGCAGCTCAGGGGTTGGGCAGTTCTTC. This translates into CASSSGVGQFF.

This chain connects TRBV6-2 or TRBV6-3 to TRBJ1-1; no clear D gene. Trimming shortened V by 0 bases and J by 8 bases, and 10 bases separated the two germline ends. The germline gives CDR1 MNHEY, CDR2 SVGEGT. The CDR3 has 13 amino acids. The CDR3 DNA reads TGTGCCAGCAGTTACTCGGTTCCCCAAGAAGCTTTCTTT. Protein: CASSYSVPQEAFF.

This chain joins TRBV4-2 and TRBJ1-1; no firm D call. The CDR3 is 15 amino acids. Looked up from germline, CDR1 is LGHNA and CDR2 is YNFKEQ. The V gene lost 3 bases and the J gene lost 5 bases, with 16 bases spanning the gap. CDR3 protein: CASSHPSRLGTEAFF. CDR3 in DNA: TGTGCCAGCAGCCACCCAAGTCGTCTGGGAACTGAAGCTTTCTTT.

This clonotype was detected a few times. This chain connects TRBV20-1 to TRBJ2-5; TRBD1 or TRBD2 may be the D gene (5 bases each). This CDR3 has 12 residues. CDR1 and CDR2 (germline): DFQATT, SNEGSKA (reference sequence). Trimming shortened V by 0 bases and J by 13 bases, and 15 bases separated the two germline ends. The CDR3 region is CSARDKAGAPYF. The CDR3 nucleotides read TGCAGTGCTAGAGATAAGGCCGGGGCCCCGTACTTC.

The chain has TRBV7-9 and TRBJ1-1, with TRBD1 identical over 7 bases. J gave up 1 base and V 2 bases, and 10 bases lay outside the gene matches. The CDR3 extends over 17 amino acids. In germline, CDR1 is SEHNR, CDR2 FQNEAQ (reference sequence). The CDR3 nucleotides are TGTGCCAGCAGCTTACCCTCCAGGGGGGCCTGGAACACTGAAGCTTTCTTT. It codes for CASSLPSRGAWNTEAFF.

This chain joins TRBV5-6 and TRBJ2-2; TRBD1 or TRBD2 may be the D gene (5 bases each). V lost 4 bases to trimming and J lost 7 bases, with 14 bases between them. Germline CDR1 is SGHDT and CDR2 is YYEEEE. The length of the CDR3 is 14 residues. CDR3 bases: TGTGCCAGCAGCCCCGGGGCCCTCAGCGGGGAGCTGTTTTTT. It translates to CASSPGALSGELFF.

In this sample, this clonotype turned up a few times. V and J are TRBV7-8 and TRBJ2-5; TRBD1 aligns across 7 bases. Germline assignment: CDR1 SGHVS and CDR2 FQNEAQ. The junction had 5 bases not matched to a gene; V was cut back by 5 bases and J by 2 bases. The CDR3 has 14 amino acids. CDR3: CASSTGAEQETQYF. CDR3 coding DNA: TGTGCCAGCAGCACAGGGGCCGAGCAAGAGACCCAGTACTTC.

The genes are TRBV20-1 and TRBJ2-7; 9 nucleotides match TRBD2. Per the germline V gene, CDR1 is DFQATT and CDR2 is SNEGSKA (reference sequence). V lost 0 bases, J lost 6 bases, and 9 bases stayed unmatched. CDR3 size: 15 residues. The DNA for the CDR3 is TGCAGTGCTAGAGATCCAGCGGGAGGTTCTTCCGAGCAGTACTTC. It translates to CSARDPAGGSSEQYF.

The chain carries TRBV6-6 and TRBJ1-2; 8 nucleotides line up with TRBD1. The CDR3 runs 13 residues. Germline V lookup: CDR1 MNHNY, CDR2 SVGAGI (reference sequence). Unmatched junction bases numbered 2, after V lost 2 bases and J lost 6 bases. The CDR3 DNA is TGTGCCAGCAGTTACGCAGGGGGCGATGGCTACACCTTC. This encodes CASSYAGGDGYTF.

This chain joins TRBV20-1 and TRBJ2-1; 12 bases agree with TRBD2. V was pared by 4 bases and J by 8 bases, with 9 bases of the junction left unmatched. In germline, CDR1 is DFQATT, CDR2 SNEGSKA (reference sequence). The CDR3 has 15 amino acids. The CDR3: CSANRPGLAGDEQFF. DNA for the CDR3: TGCAGTGCTAACCGACCGGGACTAGCGGGCGATGAGCAGTTCTTC.

The gene calls are TRBV6-2 or TRBV6-3 and TRBJ2-7; the D is unclear. CDR1 MNHEY and CDR2 SVGEGT come from the germline V gene. This CDR3 is 14 amino acids long. The ends were cut back, 4 bases at V and 7 bases at J, with 17 bases in the middle. CDR3 nucleotide sequence: TGTGCCAGCAGTTCCCGGGTCGGGCTCTGGGAGCAGTACTTC. Translating it yields CASSSRVGLWEQYF.

In its sample, this clonotype was seen a few times. The chain links TRBV7-2 to TRBJ2-2, with 7 bases matching TRBD1. CDR1 is SGHTA, CDR2 FQGNSA, per germline. This CDR3 spans 15 amino acids. V lost 3 bases to trimming and J lost 5 bases; unmatched junction nucleotides: 6. The CDR3 spells CASSFLAGGTGELFF. DNA for the CDR3: TGTGCCAGCAGCTTCTTGGCAGGGGGTACCGGGGAGCTGTTTTTT. Combining the CDR3 with reference TRBV7-2 and TRBJ2-2 gives the whole variable domain GAGVSQSPSNKVTEKGKDVELRCDPISGHTALYWYRQSLGQGLEFLIYFQGNSAPDKSGLPSDRFSAERTGGSVSTLTIQRTQQEDSAVYLCASSFLAGGTGELFFGEGSRLTVL.

The rearrangement uses TRBV20-1 and TRBJ1-1; unclear D gene. V dropped 2 bases and J dropped 11 bases, with 15 bases sitting between them. The CDR3 sequence is 12 residues long. Looked up from germline, CDR1 is DFQATT and CDR2 is SNEGSKA (reference sequence). CDR3 residues: CSARRHLDGAFF. Here the CDR3 DNA reads TGCAGTGCTAGAAGACACCTCGACGGGGCTTTCTTT.

This clonotype occurred a few times. The J gene is TRBJ1-2, the V gene TRBV6-1; D is ambiguous. Trimming took off 7 bases at V and 4 bases at J, with 28 bases between the two ends. CDR1 and CDR2 from the germline V gene are MNHNS and SASEGT. This CDR3 contains 18 residues. The DNA for the CDR3 is TGTGCCAGCAAAAGACCATCTACCGGAGCCCACATGATCTATGGCTACACCTTC. Its protein is CASKRPSTGAHMIYGYTF.